There are many counts of the clone carrying this T cell receptor beta chain. Antigen unknown. The CDR3 loop spans 12 amino acids. Trimming cost V 9 bases and J 1 base, with 7 bases left between them. Germline assignment: CDR1 MDHEN and CDR2 SYDVKM. Noted time point: sample taken at primary tumor resection. The donor group consisted of 55 to 85 patients who had untreated, early-stage non-small cell lung cancer. Whole RNA, which was extracted from tumor, nontumor lung tissue or frozen PBMC, was sequenced without any cell sorting. MiXCR was run by TCRdb on the 5' RACE reads, yielding one entry per CDR3 protein. The repertoire has 20,000 to 30,000 distinct CDR3 sequences, roughly 10% of them found once; the top ten carry roughly 7.7%. The sample belongs to a study of spatial heterogeneity in lung cancer. Study-level findings and limits: Counts of expanded alpha and beta TCRs within tumors tracked the tumor nonsynonymous mutation count. When ubiquitous and regional expanded TCRs were counted, their numbers tracked ubiquitous and regional nonsynonymous mutations, respectively. Around 7% of tumor T cells for alpha chains and approximately 13% for beta chains were estimated to be covered.

The source material was lung tumor tissue, sampled at surgery. This clonotype was sampled from a male donor with early-stage non-small cell lung cancer. This chain joins TRBV28 and TRBJ2-1; D ambiguous. CDR3 sequence reads: CASQRSYNEQFF. Here the CDR3 DNA reads TGTGCCAGTCAACGGTCCTACAATGAGCAGTTCTTC.